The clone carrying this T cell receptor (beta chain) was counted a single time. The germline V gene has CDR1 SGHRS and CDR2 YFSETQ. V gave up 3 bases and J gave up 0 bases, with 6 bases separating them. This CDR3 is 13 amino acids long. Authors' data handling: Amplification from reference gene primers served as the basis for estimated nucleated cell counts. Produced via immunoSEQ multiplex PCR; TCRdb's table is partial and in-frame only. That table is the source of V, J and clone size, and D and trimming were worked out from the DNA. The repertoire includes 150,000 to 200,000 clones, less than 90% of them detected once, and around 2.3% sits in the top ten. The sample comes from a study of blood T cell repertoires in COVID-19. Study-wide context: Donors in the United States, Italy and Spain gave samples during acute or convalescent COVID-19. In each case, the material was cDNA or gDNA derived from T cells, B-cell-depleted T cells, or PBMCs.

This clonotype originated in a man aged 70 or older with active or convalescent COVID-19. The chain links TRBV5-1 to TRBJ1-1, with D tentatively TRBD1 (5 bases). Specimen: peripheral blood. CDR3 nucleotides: TGCGCCAGCAGCTCGGGGGTGAACACTGAAGCTTTCTTT. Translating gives CASSSGVNTEAFF.